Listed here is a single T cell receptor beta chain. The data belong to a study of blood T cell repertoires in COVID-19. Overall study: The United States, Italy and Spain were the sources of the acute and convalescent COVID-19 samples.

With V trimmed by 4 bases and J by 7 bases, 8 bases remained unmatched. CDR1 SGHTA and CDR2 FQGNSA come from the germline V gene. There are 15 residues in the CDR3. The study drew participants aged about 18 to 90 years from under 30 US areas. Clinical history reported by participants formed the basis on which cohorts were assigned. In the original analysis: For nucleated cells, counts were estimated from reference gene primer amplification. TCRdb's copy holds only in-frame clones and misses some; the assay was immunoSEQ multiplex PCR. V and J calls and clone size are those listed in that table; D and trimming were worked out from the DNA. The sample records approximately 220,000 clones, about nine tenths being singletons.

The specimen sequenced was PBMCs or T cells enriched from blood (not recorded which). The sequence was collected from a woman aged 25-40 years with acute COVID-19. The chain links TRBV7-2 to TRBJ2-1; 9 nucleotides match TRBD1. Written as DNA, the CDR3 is TGTGCCAGCAGCTCAACCGGACAGGGGCGGAATGAGCAGTTCTTC. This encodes CASSSTGQGRNEQFF.